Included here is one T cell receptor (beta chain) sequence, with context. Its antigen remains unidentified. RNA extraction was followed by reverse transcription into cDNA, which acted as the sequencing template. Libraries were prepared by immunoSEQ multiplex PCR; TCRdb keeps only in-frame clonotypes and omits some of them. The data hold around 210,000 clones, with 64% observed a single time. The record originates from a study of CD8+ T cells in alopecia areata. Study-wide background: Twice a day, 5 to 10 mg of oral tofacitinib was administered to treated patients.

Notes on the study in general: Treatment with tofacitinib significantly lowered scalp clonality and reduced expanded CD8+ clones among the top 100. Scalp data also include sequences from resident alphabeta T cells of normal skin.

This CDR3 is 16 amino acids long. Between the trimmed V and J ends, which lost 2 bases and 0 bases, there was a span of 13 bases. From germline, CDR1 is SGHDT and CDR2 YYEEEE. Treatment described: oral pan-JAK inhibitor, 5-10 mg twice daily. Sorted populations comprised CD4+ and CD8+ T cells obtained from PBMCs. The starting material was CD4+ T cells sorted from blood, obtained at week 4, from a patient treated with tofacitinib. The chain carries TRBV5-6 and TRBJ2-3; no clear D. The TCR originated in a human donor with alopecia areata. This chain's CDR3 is CASSFFVDPSTDTQYF. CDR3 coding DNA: TGTGCCAGCAGCTTCTTTGTGGACCCGAGCACAGATACGCAGTATTTT.